Below are 22 T cell receptor beta chains sequenced from a single sample in a study of T cell responses to AZD1222 COVID-19 vaccine. TCRdb keeps only in-frame clones here, not all; method: immunoSEQ multiplex PCR. The data contain about 150,000 clones, 80% to 95% of them seen just once; the ten biggest clones take up more than 3.5%. This material consisted of peripheral blood, taken on day 0 of AZD1222 vaccination. Source of these receptors: an adult in good health.

V usage is TRBV27 and J usage is TRBJ2-7; the D gene is possibly TRBD2 (6 bases). The CDR3 has 17 amino acids. Deletions cut 6 bases from V and 3 bases from J, with 24 bases between. Per germline, CDR1 MNHEY and CDR2 SMNVEV (reference sequence). CDR3 region: CASSRSGTPGKNYEQYF. In nucleotides, the CDR3 is TGTGCCAGCAGCCGCTCCGGGACTCCCGGGAAGAACTACGAGCAGTACTTC.

CDR3 DNA: TGTGCCAGCAGCGGAGGACACGGACTAGCGGGACGCCCCTACGAGCAGTACTTC. Translation gives CASSGGHGLAGRPYEQYF. V and J are TRBV5-6 and TRBJ2-7, with TRBD2 matching 12 bases. Germline trimming cut 4 bases from V and 2 bases from J; bases unmatched to any gene: 13. The CDR3 spans 18 residues. Germline lookup yields CDR1 SGHDT and CDR2 YYEEEE.

The chain combines TRBV19 with TRBJ1-1, with 9 nucleotides matching TRBD1. The trim removed 5 bases at V and 1 base at J, leaving 8 bases unmatched. The CDR3 loop spans 16 amino acids. Germline CDR1 reads LNHDA; CDR2 reads SQIVND (reference sequence). DNA of the CDR3: TGTGCCAGTAGTCCTGGGACAGGGTGGGGGAACACTGAAGCTTTCTTT. This encodes CASSPGTGWGNTEAFF.

The V gene is TRBV2, the J gene TRBJ2-5; D call uncertain. Germline CDR1 and CDR2: SNHLY and FYNNEI. Trimming left V 6 bases short and J 5 bases short, with 10 bases between. This CDR3 spans 12 amino acids. DNA of the CDR3: TGTGCCAGCAGGACAATGGTGGAGACCCAGTACTTC. It encodes CASRTMVETQYF.

This chain connects TRBV6-5 to TRBJ1-1, with D unclear. The CDR3 runs 13 residues. The V gene's germline CDR1 is MNHEY and CDR2 SVGAGI. V was cut by 6 bases and J by 1 base, with 9 bases left in between. CDR3 residues: CASRRPPNTEAFF. The CDR3 DNA reads TGTGCCAGCAGGAGGCCACCGAACACTGAAGCTTTCTTT.

A single count supports this clone. This chain connects TRBV7-2 to TRBJ1-2, with D hard to call. This CDR3 contains 14 residues. Trimming took 4 bases from V and 2 from J, leaving 11 bases between them. In germline, CDR1 is SGHTA, CDR2 FQGNSA. As DNA, the CDR3 is TGTGCCAGCAGCTCTACAGTTTACAACTATGGCTACACCTTC. Translated: CASSSTVYNYGYTF. Looking up the rest from reference TRBV7-2 and TRBJ1-2 gives the full variable domain: GAGVSQSPSNKVTEKGKDVELRCDPISGHTALYWYRQSLGQGLEFLIYFQGNSAPDKSGLPSDRFSAERTGGSVSTLTIQRTQQEDSAVYLCASSSTVYNYGYTFGSGTRLTVV.

The V call is TRBV11-3, the J call TRBJ2-1, with D perhaps matching TRBD1 (6 bases). V was clipped by 1 base and J by 7 bases, with 23 bases between them. Germline lookup yields CDR1 SGHNT and CDR2 YENEEA. The CDR3 sequence is 18 residues long. CDR3 sequence (DNA): TGTGCCAGCAGCTTAGGTTTTGGGTTGGCAGGGGCTCGAAATGAGCAGTTCTTC. This codes for CASSLGFGLAGARNEQFF. The variable domain in full, completed from reference TRBV11-3 and TRBJ2-1, reads EAGVVQSPRYKIIEKKQPVAFWCNPISGHNTLYWYLQNLGQGPELLIRYENEEAVDDSQLPKDRFSAERLKGVDSTLKIQPAELGDSAVYLCASSLGFGLAGARNEQFFGPGTRLTVL.

V gene TRBV12-3 or TRBV12-4 combines with J gene TRBJ1-2; unclear D gene. V was shortened by 6 bases and J by 7 bases, with 15 bases between the two germline ends. This CDR3 contains 13 residues. CDR3 loop: CASRSTVIGGYTF. The CDR3 DNA reads as TGTGCCAGCAGATCTACAGTCATAGGTGGCTACACCTTC.

This clone turned up a few times. The rearrangement uses TRBV4-1 and TRBJ2-7; no clear D gene. Germline values: CDR1 MGHRA, CDR2 YSYEKL. V dropped 2 bases and J dropped 0 bases, with 8 bases sitting between them. The CDR3 consists of 14 residues. The CDR3 DNA follows: TGCGCCAGCAGCCAACCGAACTACTCCTACGAGCAGTACTTC. This sequence encodes CASSQPNYSYEQYF.

The rearrangement joins TRBV25-1 to TRBJ1-4, with D perhaps matching TRBD1 (5 bases). The CDR3 is 16 amino acids. Per germline, CDR1 MGHDK and CDR2 SYGVNS. V was shortened by 2 bases and J by 4 bases, with 14 bases between the two germline ends. The CDR3 is CASSEIAGRHNEKLFF. CDR3 DNA: TGTGCCAGCAGTGAAATCGCGGGACGGCATAATGAAAAACTGTTTTTT.

This clone was seen just once. The chain recombines TRBV5-1 with TRBJ1-2; possibly TRBD1 for D (5 bases). This CDR3 has 15 residues. The V end was cut by 4 bases, the J end by 7 bases, with 20 bases between. Germline-derived CDR1 and CDR2 are SGHRS and YFSETQ. CDR3 amino acids: CASSPRQLTFGGYTF. The DNA for the CDR3 is TGCGCCAGCAGCCCACGACAGTTAACCTTTGGTGGCTACACCTTC.

The chain employs TRBV6-6 and TRBJ1-2; possible D gene TRBD1, 5 bases. The germline V and J ends were trimmed by 6 bases and 0 bases, with 11 bases remaining between them. The CDR3 extends over 14 amino acids. Germline CDR1 reads MNHNY; CDR2 reads SVGAGI (reference sequence). CDR3 loop: CASRAPGTNYGYTF. CDR3 coding DNA: TGTGCCAGCAGGGCCCCAGGGACTAACTATGGCTACACCTTC.

This chain links TRBV29-1 with TRBJ1-1; D remains ambiguous. This CDR3 is built from 12 residues. The V gene lost 1 base and the J gene lost 6 bases, with 9 bases spanning the gap. Germline V gives CDR1 SQVTM, CDR2 ANQGSEA. The CDR3 sequence is CSVEVEGPEAFF. In DNA, the CDR3 is TGCAGCGTTGAAGTAGAAGGGCCTGAAGCTTTCTTT.

The CDR3 DNA follows: TGCGCCAGCAGTGCCGACGGAAGTTCCTACGAGCAGTACTTC. Its protein is CASSADGSSYEQYF. V and J are TRBV10-1 and TRBJ2-7; D remains ambiguous. The CDR3 runs to 14 residues. The V end lost 4 bases, the J end lost 1 base, and 11 bases lay between the germline ends. Germline V CDR1 and CDR2: WNHNN, SYGVQD (reference sequence).

As DNA, the CDR3 is TGTGCCAGCAGTTACTCAATAGGGACGGTGAACACTGAAGCTTTCTTT. This sequence encodes CASSYSIGTVNTEAFF. The V call is TRBV6-5, the J call TRBJ1-1, with D perhaps TRBD1 (5 bases). In germline, CDR1 is MNHEY, CDR2 SVGAGI. The V end lost 0 bases, the J end lost 0 bases, and 11 bases lay between the germline ends. There are 16 residues in the CDR3.

The chain links TRBV10-1 to TRBJ1-2, with a weak D call TRBD1 (5 bases). The V gene lost 8 bases and the J gene lost 4 bases, with 14 bases spanning the gap. The CDR3 spans 13 residues. Germline CDR1 reads WNHNN; CDR2 reads SYGVQD (reference sequence). DNA for the CDR3: TGCGCCAGCGCCCGGGGCGCGGGCTATGGCTACACCTTC. Its protein is CASARGAGYGYTF.

The chain is built from TRBV7-9 and TRBJ2-2, with D perhaps TRBD2 (5 bases). The CDR3 has 16 residues. Trimming took 5 bases from V and 4 from J, leaving 17 bases between them. Per germline, CDR1 SEHNR and CDR2 FQNEAQ (reference sequence). The CDR3 DNA follows: TGTGCCAGCAGCGACTCGGCGGGCCCCGCCACCGGGGAGCTGTTTTTT. Its protein product is CASSDSAGPATGELFF.

This clone came up once. An end of the junction differs from the germline gene, which may be a read error. The chain carries TRBV5-4 and TRBJ1-2, with 7 bases lining up with TRBD1. This CDR3 has 10 amino acids. Germline CDR1 SGHNT, CDR2 YYREEE (reference sequence). CDR3 sequence reads: CASSGRTGRW. CDR3 DNA: TGTGCCAGCAGCGGTAGGACAGGACGATGG. Together with reference TRBV5-4 and TRBJ1-2, the CDR3 gives the full variable domain: ETGVTQSPTHLIKTRGQQVTLRCSSQSGHNTVSWYQQALGQGPQFIFQYYREEENGRGNFPPRFSGLQFPNYSSELNVNALELDDSALYLCASSGRTGRWGSGTRLTVV.

This chain joins TRBV27 and TRBJ2-7; 7 bases are a match to TRBD2. Germline CDR1 reads MNHEY; CDR2 reads SMNVEV (reference sequence). After removal of 4 bases from V and 3 bases from J, the junction contained 3 bases not matched to a gene. CDR3 length: 13 residues. CDR3 residues: CASSWGGHYEQYF. CDR3 DNA sequence: TGTGCCAGCAGTTGGGGAGGGCACTACGAGCAGTACTTC.

The V call is TRBV30, the J call TRBJ2-7; D gene unclear. The CDR3 runs to 13 residues. V was cut by 1 base and J by 3 bases, with 10 bases left in between. Per the germline V gene, CDR1 is GTSNPN and CDR2 is SVGIG (reference sequence). CDR3 in amino acids: CAWSEQIGYEQYF. The DNA for the CDR3 is TGTGCCTGGAGTGAGCAGATCGGCTACGAGCAGTACTTC.

The genes are TRBV18 and TRBJ2-7; perhaps TRBD1 as D (5 bases). This CDR3 has 13 amino acids. CDR1 is KGHSH and CDR2 is LQKENI in the germline V gene. Trimming stripped 4 bases from V and 1 base from J, with 8 bases between. DNA of the CDR3: TGTGCCAGCTCACGTGACAGTTCCTACGAGCAGTACTTC. Translating it yields CASSRDSSYEQYF.

The chain has TRBV29-1 and TRBJ2-2; D assignment may be TRBD1 or TRBD2 (6 bases each). Germline V gene sequence: CDR1 SQVTM, CDR2 ANQGSEA. The V end lost 6 bases, the J end lost 7 bases, and 12 bases lay between the germline ends. The CDR3 has 12 amino acids. The CDR3 reads CSVGGVGGELFF. The DNA for the CDR3 is TGCAGCGTCGGGGGCGTCGGCGGGGAGCTGTTTTTT.